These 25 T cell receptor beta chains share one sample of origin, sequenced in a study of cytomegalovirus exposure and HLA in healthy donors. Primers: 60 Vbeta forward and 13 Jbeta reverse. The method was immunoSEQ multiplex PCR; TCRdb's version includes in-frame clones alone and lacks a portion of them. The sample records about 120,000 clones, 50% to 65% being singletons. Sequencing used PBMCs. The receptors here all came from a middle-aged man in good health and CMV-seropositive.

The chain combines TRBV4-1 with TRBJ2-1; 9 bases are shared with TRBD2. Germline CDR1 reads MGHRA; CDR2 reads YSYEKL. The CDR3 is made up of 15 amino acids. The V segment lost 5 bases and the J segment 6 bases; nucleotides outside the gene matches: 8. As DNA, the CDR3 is TGCGCCAGCAGCTGGCGGGGGGGCCCCGGCAATGAGCAGTTCTTC. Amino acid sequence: CASSWRGGPGNEQFF.

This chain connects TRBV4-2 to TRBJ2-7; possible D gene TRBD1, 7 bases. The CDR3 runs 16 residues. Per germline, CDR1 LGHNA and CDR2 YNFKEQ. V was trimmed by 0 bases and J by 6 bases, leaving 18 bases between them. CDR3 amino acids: CASSQEWTGGTLEQYF. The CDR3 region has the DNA TGTGCCAGCAGCCAAGAGTGGACAGGCGGGACGCTCGAGCAGTACTTC.

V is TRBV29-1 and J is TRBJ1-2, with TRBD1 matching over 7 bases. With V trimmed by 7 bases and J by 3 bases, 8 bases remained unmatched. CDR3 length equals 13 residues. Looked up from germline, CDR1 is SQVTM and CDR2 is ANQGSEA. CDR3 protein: CSAWDRTYYGYTF. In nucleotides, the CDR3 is TGCAGCGCCTGGGACAGAACCTACTATGGCTACACCTTC.

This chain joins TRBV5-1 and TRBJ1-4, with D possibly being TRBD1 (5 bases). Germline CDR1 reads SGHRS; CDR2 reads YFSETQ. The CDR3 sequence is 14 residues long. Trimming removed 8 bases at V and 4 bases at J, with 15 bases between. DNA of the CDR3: TGCGCCAGTGGGGGAGGGAGGGGTAATGAAAAACTGTTTTTT. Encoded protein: CASGGGRGNEKLFF.

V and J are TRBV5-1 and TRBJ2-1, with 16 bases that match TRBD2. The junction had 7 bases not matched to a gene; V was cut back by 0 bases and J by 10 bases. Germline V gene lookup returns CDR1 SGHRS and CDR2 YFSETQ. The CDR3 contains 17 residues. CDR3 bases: TGCGCCAGCAGCTTGGTGGGGACTAGCGGGGGGGCCCGGGAGCAGTTCTTC. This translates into CASSLVGTSGGAREQFF.

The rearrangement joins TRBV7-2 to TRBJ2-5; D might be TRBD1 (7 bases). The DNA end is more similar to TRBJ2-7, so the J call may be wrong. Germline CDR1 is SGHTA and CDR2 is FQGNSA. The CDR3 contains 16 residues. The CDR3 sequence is CASSLGGTAGAYEQYF. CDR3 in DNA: TGTGCCAGCAGCTTAGGCGGGACAGCTGGAGCCTACGAGCAGTACTTC.

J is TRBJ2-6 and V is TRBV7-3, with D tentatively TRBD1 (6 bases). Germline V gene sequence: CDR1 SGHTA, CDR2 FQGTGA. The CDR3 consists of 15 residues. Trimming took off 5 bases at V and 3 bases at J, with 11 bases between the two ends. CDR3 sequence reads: CASSLQGGGANVLTF. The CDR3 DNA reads TGTGCCAGCAGCCTACAGGGTGGTGGGGCCAACGTCCTGACTTTC.

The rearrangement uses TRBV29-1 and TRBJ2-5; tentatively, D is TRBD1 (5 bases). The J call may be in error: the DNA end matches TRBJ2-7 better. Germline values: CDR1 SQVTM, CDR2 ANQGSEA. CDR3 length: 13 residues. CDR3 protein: CSVLPGNSYEQYF. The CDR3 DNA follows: TGCAGCGTGCTACCAGGGAATTCCTACGAGCAGTACTTC.

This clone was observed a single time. The CDR3 nucleotides are TGTGCCAGCACCCGACAGGGGCTCTACGAGCAGTACTTC. Amino acids: CASTRQGLYEQYF. J is TRBJ2-7 and V is TRBV28, with 8 positions matching TRBD1. This CDR3 has 13 residues. After removal of 7 bases from V and 3 bases from J, the junction contained 5 bases not matched to a gene. Germline V CDR1 and CDR2: MDHEN, SYDVKM.

The CDR3 nucleotides read TGTGCCAGCAGTGAATGGGGGGGGGAAGAGACCCAGTACTTC. Its protein product is CASSEWGGEETQYF. The rearrangement links TRBV6-4 to TRBJ2-5; 7 nucleotides match TRBD2. Trimming cost V 3 bases and J 3 bases; bases outside gene matches: 4. The germline V gene has CDR1 MRHNA and CDR2 SNTAGT. CDR3 length: 14 residues.

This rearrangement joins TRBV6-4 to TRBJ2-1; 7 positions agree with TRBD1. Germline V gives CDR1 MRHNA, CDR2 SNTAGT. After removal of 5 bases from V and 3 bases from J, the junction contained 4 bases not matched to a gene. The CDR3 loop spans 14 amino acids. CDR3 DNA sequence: TGTGCCAGCAGTCCTTGGACAGGCTACAATGAGCAGTTCTTC. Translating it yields CASSPWTGYNEQFF.

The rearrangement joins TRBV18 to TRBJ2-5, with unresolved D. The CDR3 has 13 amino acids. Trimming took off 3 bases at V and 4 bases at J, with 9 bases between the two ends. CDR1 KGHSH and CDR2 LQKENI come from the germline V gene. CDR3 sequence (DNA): TGTGCCAGCTCACCCGACATGGGAGAGACCCAGTACTTC. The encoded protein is CASSPDMGETQYF.

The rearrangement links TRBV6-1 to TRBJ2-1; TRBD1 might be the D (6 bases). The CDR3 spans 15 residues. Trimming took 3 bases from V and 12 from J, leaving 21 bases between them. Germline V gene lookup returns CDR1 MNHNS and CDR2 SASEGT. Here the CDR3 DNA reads TGTGCCAGCAGTGATCTCCAGGGGACCTTGCCGTTGCAGTTCTTC. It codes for CASSDLQGTLPLQFF.

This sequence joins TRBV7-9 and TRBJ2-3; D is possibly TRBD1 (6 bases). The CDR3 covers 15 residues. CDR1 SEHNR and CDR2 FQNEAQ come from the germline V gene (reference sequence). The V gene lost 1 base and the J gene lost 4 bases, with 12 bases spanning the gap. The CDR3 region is CASSLGGGTADTQYF. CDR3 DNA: TGTGCCAGCAGCTTAGGAGGGGGTACCGCAGATACGCAGTATTTT.

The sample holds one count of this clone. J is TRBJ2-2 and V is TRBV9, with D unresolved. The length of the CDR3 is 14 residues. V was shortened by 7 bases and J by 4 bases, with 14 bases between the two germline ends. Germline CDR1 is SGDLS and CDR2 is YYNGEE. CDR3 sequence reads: CASGIGHPTGELFF. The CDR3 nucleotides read TGTGCCAGCGGCATAGGGCACCCCACCGGGGAGCTGTTTTTT.

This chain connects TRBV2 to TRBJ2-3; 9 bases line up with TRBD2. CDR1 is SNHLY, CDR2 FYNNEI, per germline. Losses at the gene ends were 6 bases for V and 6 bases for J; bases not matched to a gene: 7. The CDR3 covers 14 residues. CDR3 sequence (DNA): TGTGCCAGCAGGGTAGCGGGGGTAGGGGATACGCAGTATTTT. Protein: CASRVAGVGDTQYF.

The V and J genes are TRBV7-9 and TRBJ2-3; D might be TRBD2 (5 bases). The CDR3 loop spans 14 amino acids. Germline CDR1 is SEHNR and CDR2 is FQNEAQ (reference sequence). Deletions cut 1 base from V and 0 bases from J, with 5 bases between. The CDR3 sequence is CASSLGTSTDTQYF. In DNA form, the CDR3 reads TGTGCCAGCAGCTTAGGGACTAGCACAGATACGCAGTATTTT.

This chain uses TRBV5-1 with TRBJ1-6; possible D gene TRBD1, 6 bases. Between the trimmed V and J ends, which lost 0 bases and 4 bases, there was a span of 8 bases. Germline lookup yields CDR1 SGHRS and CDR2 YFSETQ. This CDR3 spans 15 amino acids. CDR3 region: CASSLEGQYNSPLHF. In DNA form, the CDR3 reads TGCGCCAGCAGCTTGGAAGGACAGTATAATTCACCCCTCCACTTT.

DNA for the CDR3: TGTGCCAGCTCTGGGGCCCCCGAAGCCGAGCAGTACTTC. Translation: CASSGAPEAEQYF. The chain combines TRBV18 with TRBJ2-7, with a possible D match to TRBD1 (5 bases). V was pared by 6 bases and J by 6 bases, with 15 bases between. This CDR3 is built from 13 residues. CDR1 and CDR2 (germline): KGHSH, LQKENI.

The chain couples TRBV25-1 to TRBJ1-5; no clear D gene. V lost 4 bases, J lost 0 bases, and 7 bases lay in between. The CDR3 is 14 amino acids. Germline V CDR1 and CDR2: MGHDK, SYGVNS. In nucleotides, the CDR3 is TGTGCCAGCAGTGCCGGTAATAGCAATCAGCCCCAGCATTTT. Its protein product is CASSAGNSNQPQHF.

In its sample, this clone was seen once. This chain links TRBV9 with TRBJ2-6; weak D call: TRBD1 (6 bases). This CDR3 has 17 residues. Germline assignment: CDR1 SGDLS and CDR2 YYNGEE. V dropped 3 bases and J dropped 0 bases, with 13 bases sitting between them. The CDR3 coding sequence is TGTGCCAGCAGCGATTCCCGGACAGTCTCTGGGGCCAACGTCCTGACTTTC. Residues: CASSDSRTVSGANVLTF.

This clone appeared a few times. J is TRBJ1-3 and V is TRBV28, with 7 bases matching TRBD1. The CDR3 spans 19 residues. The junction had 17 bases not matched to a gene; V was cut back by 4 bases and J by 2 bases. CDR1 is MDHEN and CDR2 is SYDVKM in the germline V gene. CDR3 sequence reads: CASSSPLGQQLIAGNTIYF. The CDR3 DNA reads TGTGCCAGCAGTTCGCCTCTGGGACAGCAACTGATCGCTGGAAACACCATATATTTT.

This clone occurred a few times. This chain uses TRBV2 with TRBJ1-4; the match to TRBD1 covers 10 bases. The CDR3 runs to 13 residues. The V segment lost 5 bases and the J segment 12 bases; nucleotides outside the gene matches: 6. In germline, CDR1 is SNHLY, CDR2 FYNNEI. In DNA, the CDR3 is TGTGCCAGCAGTTTGACAGGGGGCGTGGAACTGTTTTTT. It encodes CASSLTGGVELFF.

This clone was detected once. CDR3 sequence reads: CASSRLAGVSDNEQFF. CDR3 nucleotide sequence: TGTGCCAGCAGCCGACTAGCGGGAGTTTCCGACAATGAGCAGTTCTTC. The J gene is TRBJ2-1, the V gene TRBV6-6, with 12 positions matching TRBD2. CDR1 and CDR2 (germline): MNHNY, SVGAGI (reference sequence). Trimming removed 6 bases from V and 5 bases from J; junction bases left unmatched: 8. The CDR3 spans 16 residues.

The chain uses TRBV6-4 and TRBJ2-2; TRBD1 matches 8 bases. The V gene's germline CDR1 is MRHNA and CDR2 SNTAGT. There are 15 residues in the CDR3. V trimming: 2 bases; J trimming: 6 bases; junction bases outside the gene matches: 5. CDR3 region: CASSDPDRAAGELFF. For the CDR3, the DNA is TGTGCCAGCAGTGACCCGGACAGGGCCGCCGGGGAGCTGTTTTTT.